One T cell receptor (beta chain) is described in this entry. This sample is part of a study of shared clonotypes between healthy human individuals. Turning to the study itself: Ranging from 18 to 49 in age, donors were two women and three men.

CDR3 size: 15 residues. The germline V gene encodes CDR1 GTSNPN and CDR2 SVGIG (reference sequence). The V and J ends lost 5 bases and 2 bases, in that order; junction bases with no gene match: 8. Sequencing was performed with immunoSEQ multiplex PCR; in TCRdb, only in-frame clones are kept and a portion is missing. The sample lists about 2,500,000 clones, 85% to 95% occurring once. The chain carries TRBV30 and TRBJ2-3; TRBD2 aligns across 9 bases. Sequencing was done on a sample of naive CD4+ T cells sorted from blood. Specified subset: CD45RA+ positively selected. The TCR comes from a man aged 18 to 35 in good health. The CDR3 sequence: CAWDGLAGVTDTQYF. The DNA of the CDR3 is TGTGCCTGGGACGGTTTAGCGGGAGTCACAGATACGCAGTATTTT.